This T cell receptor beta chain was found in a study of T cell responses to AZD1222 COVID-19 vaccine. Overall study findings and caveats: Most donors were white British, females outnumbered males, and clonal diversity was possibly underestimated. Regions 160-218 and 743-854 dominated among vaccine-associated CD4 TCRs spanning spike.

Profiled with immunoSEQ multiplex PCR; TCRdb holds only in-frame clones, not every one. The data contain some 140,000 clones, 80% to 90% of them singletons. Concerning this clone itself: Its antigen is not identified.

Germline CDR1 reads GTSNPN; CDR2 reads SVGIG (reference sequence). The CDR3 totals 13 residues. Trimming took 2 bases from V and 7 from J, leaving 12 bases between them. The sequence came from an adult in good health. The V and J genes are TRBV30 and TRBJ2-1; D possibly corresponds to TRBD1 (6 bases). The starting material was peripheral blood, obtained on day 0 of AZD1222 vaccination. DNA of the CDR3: TGTGCCTGGAGTTACGTGGGGGCAAATGAGCAGTTCTTC. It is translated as CAWSYVGANEQFF.